This passage covers 3 T cell receptor beta chains from one sample sequenced in a study of beta chain features in type 1 diabetes. Antigens for these TCRs are unknown. Sequenced material consisted of expressed TCRB transcripts (all of the isolated RNA was reverse transcribed). Measured with immunoSEQ multiplex PCR; TCRdb has only the in-frame clones, and not every one. The table records under 150,000 clones, around 8.8% of them present only once. Findings and caveats of the study: Patients with Type 1 diabetes showed moderately but significantly shorter TCRB CDR3s in all four CD4+ subsets.

Sequencing used central memory CD4+ T cells from blood. Receptors originate from a man aged 25-45 years with type 1 diabetes.

This clone has a handful of counts. This chain joins TRBV4-3 and TRBJ2-3; D possibly corresponds to TRBD2 (6 bases). V dropped 4 bases and J dropped 3 bases, with 14 bases sitting between them. The CDR3 spans 15 residues. Germline V gene data show CDR1 as LGHNA and CDR2 as YSLEER. CDR3 bases: TGCGCCAGCAGCCTTAGACCGGGAGAGACAGATACGCAGTATTTT. Translated: CASSLRPGETDTQYF.

This clone occurred a few times. The V and J genes are TRBV9 and TRBJ2-1, with D perhaps matching TRBD2 (6 bases). Germline V lookup: CDR1 SGDLS, CDR2 YYNGEE. Trimming shortened V by 4 bases and J by 0 bases, and 14 bases separated the two germline ends. The CDR3 consists of 16 residues. The CDR3 DNA reads as TGTGCCAGCAGCCCGCTAGCGCCGAGCTCCTACAATGAGCAGTTCTTC. This gives the protein CASSPLAPSSYNEQFF.

The rearrangement uses TRBV11-2 and TRBJ1-2; 8 positions match TRBD1. This CDR3 spans 13 amino acids. Germline V gene lookup returns CDR1 SGHAT and CDR2 FQNNGV. V shed 5 bases, J shed 4 bases, and the junction held 3 bases outside the gene matches. The CDR3 sequence: CASSTGQGYGYTF. CDR3 sequence (DNA): TGTGCCAGCAGCACTGGACAGGGCTATGGCTACACCTTC.